This passage covers 27 T cell receptor beta chains from one sample sequenced in a study of blood T cell repertoires in COVID-19. Libraries were prepared by immunoSEQ multiplex PCR; TCRdb keeps only in-frame clonotypes and omits some of them. The sample contains 45,000 to 70,000 clones, under 90% of which appear only once. Specimen: peripheral blood. The receptor set was obtained from a woman over 75 with active or convalescent COVID-19.

The CDR3 region has the DNA TGCGCCAGACAGGGTCGTCAGCCCCAGCATTTT. Its protein is CARQGRQPQHF. This rearrangement joins TRBV10-1 to TRBJ1-5; possibly TRBD1 for D (6 bases). Germline V gives CDR1 WNHNN, CDR2 SYGVQD (reference sequence). V lost 9 bases, J lost 6 bases, and 9 bases lay in between. CDR3 size: 11 residues.

Points on this clone: Other nucleotide sequences from this sample produce the same CDR3. The CDR3 coding sequence is TGTGCCAGCTCACCATCCGGCAATCAGCCCCAGCATTTT. It encodes CASSPSGNQPQHF. The J gene is TRBJ1-5, the V gene TRBV18; no definite D call. Germline V gene sequence: CDR1 KGHSH, CDR2 LQKENI. The CDR3 totals 13 residues. V was trimmed by 2 bases and J by 2 bases, leaving 4 bases between them.

This clone occurred once. The chain combines TRBV10-3 with TRBJ1-6, with 7 bases aligning to TRBD1. V dropped 8 bases and J dropped 10; count of bases not matched to a gene: 17. Germline CDR1 reads ENHRY; CDR2 reads SYGVKD. This CDR3 comprises 16 residues. The CDR3 is CAIRSQTGTVHSPLHF. The CDR3 DNA reads TGTGCCATCCGATCCCAAACCGGGACAGTACACTCACCCCTCCACTTT.

This chain uses TRBV19 with TRBJ2-2, with D perhaps TRBD2 (5 bases). The CDR3 runs to 15 residues. Germline loops: CDR1 LNHDA, CDR2 SQIVND (reference sequence). V lost 3 bases, J lost 3 bases, and 11 bases lay in between. CDR3: CASSMGRGDTGELFF. As DNA, the CDR3 is TGTGCCAGTAGTATGGGCCGGGGAGACACCGGGGAGCTGTTTTTT.

The rearrangement uses TRBV5-1 and TRBJ2-7; TRBD1 might be the D (5 bases). Germline loops: CDR1 SGHRS, CDR2 YFSETQ. Trimming took 4 bases from V and 2 from J, leaving 16 bases between them. The CDR3 runs 15 residues. The chain's CDR3 is CASSQDTSLTYEQYF. CDR3 bases: TGCGCCAGCAGCCAGGACACGTCTTTAACCTACGAGCAGTACTTC.

The chain has TRBV4-3 and TRBJ2-3; no clear D gene. The CDR3 loop spans 13 amino acids. CDR1 and CDR2 (germline): LGHNA, YSLEER. Between the trimmed V and J ends, which lost 4 bases and 1 base, there was a span of 6 bases. The CDR3 DNA is TGCGCCAGCAGCCCCACTCGCACAGATACGCAGTATTTT. Its protein product is CASSPTRTDTQYF.

The V call is TRBV5-4, the J call TRBJ1-2, with 7 bases that match TRBD1. J lost 5 bases, V lost 2 bases, and 3 bases had no gene match. The CDR3 length is 13 residues. Germline CDR1 is SGHNT and CDR2 is YYREEE (reference sequence). The CDR3 loop reads CASSFTGEYGYTF. As DNA, the CDR3 is TGTGCCAGCAGCTTCACAGGGGAATATGGCTACACCTTC.

This clone has only a few counts. The rearrangement links TRBV2 to TRBJ2-3; TRBD1 aligns across 7 bases. Germline assignment: CDR1 SNHLY and CDR2 FYNNEI. J gave up 1 base and V 3 bases, and 10 bases lay outside the gene matches. The CDR3 length is 17 residues. The CDR3 loop is CASSDMARGIRTDTQYF. The DNA for the CDR3 is TGTGCCAGCAGTGATATGGCCAGGGGGATACGCACAGATACGCAGTATTTT.

The chain is built from TRBV19 and TRBJ2-2; the match to TRBD2 covers 12 bases. CDR1 and CDR2 (germline): LNHDA, SQIVND (reference sequence). The length of the CDR3 is 17 residues. Trimming cost V 0 bases and J 4 bases; bases outside gene matches: 3. This CDR3 reads CASSIELAGGGTGELFF. The CDR3, as DNA: TGTGCCAGTAGTATAGAACTAGCGGGGGGCGGCACCGGGGAGCTGTTTTTT.

The rearrangement links TRBV29-1 to TRBJ2-1; the match to TRBD2 covers 7 bases. The CDR3 totals 14 residues. Germline values: CDR1 SQVTM, CDR2 ANQGSEA. V dropped 3 bases and J dropped 1; count of bases not matched to a gene: 3. CDR3 DNA sequence: TGCAGCGTTGATAGCGGGTCTTCCTACAATGAGCAGTTCTTC. Residues: CSVDSGSSYNEQFF.

The chain couples TRBV4-3 to TRBJ1-6; TRBD1 aligns across 7 bases. The CDR3 runs to 14 residues. Trimming took 1 base from V and 10 from J; bases not matched to a gene: 4. Germline values: CDR1 LGHNA, CDR2 YSLEER. This CDR3 is CASSQVTGRSPLHF. The CDR3 nucleotides read TGCGCCAGCAGCCAAGTGACAGGGAGGTCACCCCTCCACTTT.

The chain links TRBV10-3 to TRBJ1-2, with TRBD1 matching over 10 bases. The CDR3 is 14 amino acids. CDR1 is ENHRY and CDR2 is SYGVKD in the germline V gene. Germline trimming cut 6 bases from V and 3 bases from J; bases unmatched to any gene: 4. This CDR3 is CAISLGQGDYGYTF. CDR3 bases: TGTGCCATCAGCCTAGGACAGGGGGACTATGGCTACACCTTC.

The rearrangement joins TRBV28 to TRBJ2-4, with D possibly TRBD2 on 6 matching bases. Germline CDR1 and CDR2: MDHEN and SYDVKM. Trimming stripped 2 bases from V and 0 bases from J, with 11 bases between. The CDR3 totals 16 residues. DNA of the CDR3: TGTGCCAGCAGTTTAGGTGCGGGACTAGCCAAAAACATTCAGTACTTC. Residues: CASSLGAGLAKNIQYF.

This clone was detected a few times. The V call is TRBV7-2, the J call TRBJ1-2; D gene uncertain. The germline gives CDR1 SGHTA, CDR2 FQGNSA. CDR3 length equals 13 residues. Deletions cut 5 bases from V and 4 bases from J, with 11 bases between. The CDR3 is CASSQTSGYGYTF. CDR3 DNA sequence: TGTGCCAGCAGCCAGACCTCGGGCTATGGCTACACCTTC.

This rearrangement joins TRBV5-4 to TRBJ1-2, with 9 bases aligning to TRBD1. The CDR3 is made up of 15 amino acids. V gave up 0 bases and J gave up 5 bases; unmatched junction bases: 5. The V gene's germline CDR1 is SGHNT and CDR2 YYREEE (reference sequence). The CDR3 nucleotides read TGTGCCAGCAGCTTGGCGGGACAGGGAGGTTATGGCTACACCTTC. Its translation is CASSLAGQGGYGYTF.

The chain joins TRBV5-4 to TRBJ2-6; TRBD1 matches at 7 bases. The CDR3 loop spans 16 amino acids. Trimming took 5 bases from V and 4 from J; bases not matched to a gene: 9. Germline V gives CDR1 SGHNT, CDR2 YYREEE (reference sequence). DNA for the CDR3: TGTGCCAGCAGGAGGACAGGATTCACCGGGGCCAACGTCCTGACTTTC. This gives the protein CASRRTGFTGANVLTF.

In its sample, this clone was seen once. V and J are TRBV4-2 and TRBJ1-5, with TRBD1 as a possible D gene (5 bases). V lost 0 bases and J 6 bases, leaving 15 bases between the germline ends. Germline V gene sequence: CDR1 LGHNA, CDR2 YNFKEQ. The CDR3 length is 16 residues. CDR3 sequence (DNA): TGTGCCAGCAGCCAAGATGGGGGGGGGTCGGGTCAGCCCCAGCATTTT. Protein: CASSQDGGGSGQPQHF.

The genes are TRBV5-1 and TRBJ1-1; 7 bases fit TRBD1. J lost 1 base, V lost 4 bases, and 4 bases had no gene match. The CDR3 covers 14 residues. CDR1 and CDR2 from the germline V gene are SGHRS and YFSETQ. CDR3 residues: CASSPGDRNTEAFF. CDR3 nucleotides: TGCGCCAGCAGCCCGGGGGACAGGAACACTGAAGCTTTCTTT.

The chain is built from TRBV11-1 and TRBJ2-3; the D is unclear. V lost 1 base to trimming and J lost 1 base, with 9 bases between them. CDR1 and CDR2 from the germline V gene are SGHAT and FQDESV (reference sequence). The CDR3 sequence is 15 residues long. The CDR3 DNA is TGTGCCAGCAGCTTAGGTTATACAGGCACAGATACGCAGTATTTT. Protein sequence: CASSLGYTGTDTQYF.

This sequence joins TRBV28 and TRBJ2-2, with TRBD1 identical over 7 bases. V trimming: 4 bases; J trimming: 4 bases; junction bases outside the gene matches: 3. Germline V CDR1 and CDR2: MDHEN, SYDVKM. CDR3 length: 14 amino acids. CDR3 DNA: TGTGCCAGCAGTTCGACAGGGCCCACCGGGGAGCTGTTTTTT. This codes for CASSSTGPTGELFF.

The chain carries TRBV2 and TRBJ2-4, with a possible D match to TRBD1 (6 bases). The V end lost 4 bases, the J end lost 9 bases, and 19 bases lay between the germline ends. Germline CDR1 and CDR2: SNHLY and FYNNEI. This CDR3 spans 15 amino acids. CDR3 in DNA: TGTGCCAGCAGTGCAGGAGACCTAGGGGGTGGCATTCAGTACTTC. Encoded protein: CASSAGDLGGGIQYF. Full variable domain (missing parts from reference TRBV2 and TRBJ2-4): EPEVTQTPSHQVTQMGQEVILRCVPISNHLYFYWYRQILGQKVEFLVSFYNNEISEKSEIFDDQFSVERPDGSNFTLKIRSTKLEDSAMYFCASSAGDLGGGIQYFGAGTRLSVL.

The chain has TRBV20-1 and TRBJ1-2; D is unclear. The CDR3 runs 11 residues. Trimming removed 6 bases from V and 7 bases from J, with 12 bases in between. Germline CDR1 reads DFQATT; CDR2 reads SNEGSKA (reference sequence). CDR3 sequence: CSAAGLGGYTF. The DNA for the CDR3 is TGCAGTGCCGCGGGCTTGGGTGGCTACACCTTC.

The chain links TRBV24-1 to TRBJ2-1; TRBD2 matches 9 bases. The CDR3 has 16 residues. Germline-derived CDR1 and CDR2 are KGHDR and SFDVKD. Losses at the gene ends were 3 bases for V and 10 bases for J; bases not matched to a gene: 12. Written as DNA, the CDR3 is TGTGCCACCAGTGATAACCTCAAGCGGGGGGTCAACGAGCAGTTCTTC. Translating it yields CATSDNLKRGVNEQFF.

The genes are TRBV2 and TRBJ2-2; D ambiguous. Trimming left V 7 bases short and J 2 bases short, with 8 bases between. This CDR3 comprises 13 residues. Germline CDR1 SNHLY, CDR2 FYNNEI. The CDR3 reads CASIAGNTGELFF. The CDR3 coding sequence is TGTGCCAGCATAGCCGGAAACACCGGGGAGCTGTTTTTT.

The rearrangement joins TRBV28 to TRBJ1-2, with 7 bases that match TRBD1. Looked up from germline, CDR1 is MDHEN and CDR2 is SYDVKM. V dropped 6 bases and J dropped 5; count of bases not matched to a gene: 12. The CDR3 totals 15 residues. The CDR3 sequence: CASRVPGQSSYGYTF. The CDR3 DNA is TGTGCCAGCAGGGTCCCGGGACAGTCTTCATATGGCTACACCTTC.

The gene calls are TRBV6-5 and TRBJ2-2; TRBD2 is a possible D gene (6 bases). Germline CDR1 and CDR2: MNHEY and SVGAGI. There are 14 residues in the CDR3. V lost 2 bases and J lost 5, with 9 bases in between. The CDR3 spells CASSYDGGTGELFF. DNA for the CDR3: TGTGCCAGCAGTTACGACGGGGGTACCGGGGAGCTGTTTTTT.

V gene TRBV28 combines with J gene TRBJ1-2, with 7 bases that match TRBD1. With 2 bases clipped from V and 8 bases from J, the junction kept 8 bases outside the gene matches. The CDR3 extends over 14 amino acids. Germline CDR1 is MDHEN and CDR2 is SYDVKM. CDR3 in amino acids: CASSLGTTGTGYTF. The CDR3 DNA sequence: TGTGCCAGCAGTTTAGGGACGACAGGGACCGGCTACACCTTC.